The present T cell receptor (beta chain) was sequenced within a study of tumor-infiltrating lymphocytes in primary liver carcinoma. Germline DNA was also extracted, and blood RNA derived from unsorted whole blood. About this clonotype: Germline and junction disagree at one end, which may indicate a read error.

The germline CDR1 and CDR2 sequences are SGHRS and YFSETQ. The CDR3 loop spans 14 amino acids. From around 0.5 ug total RNA, TCR beta cDNA was generated with a primer in the constant region. Slightly modified ARM-PCR with three nested multiplex PCR rounds yielded TCR beta libraries. The opening two PCR rounds, 10 cycles each, paired TRBV1-TRBV30 forward primers with a C-beta reverse primer. One entry per CDR3 protein results from TCRdb running MiXCR on the multiplex PCR reads. The sample has about 200,000 distinct CDR3 sequences; about 61% are singletons. The clonotype originates from an older woman with primary liver carcinoma and hepatitis B virus infection. The sequencing input was peripheral blood. V and J are TRBV5-1 and TRBJ2-7; D is uncertain. CDR3 in amino acids: CGSSLAEHSYEQYF. The CDR3 nucleotides are TGCGGCAGCAGCTTGGCCGAGCATTCCTACGAGCAGTACTTC.